The 2 T cell receptor beta chains below come from one sample, sequenced in a study of cytomegalovirus exposure and HLA in healthy donors. Use of 60 Vbeta and 13 Jbeta primers characterized the PCR. Some clones are missing from TCRdb's copy, which holds only in-frame ones; the method was immunoSEQ multiplex PCR. This table holds 140,000 to 150,000 clones. Sequencing input: PBMCs. The receptors derive from a woman in her fifties or sixties in good health and CMV-seronegative.

J is TRBJ1-5 and V is TRBV28; 9 nucleotides agree with TRBD1. Per the germline V gene, CDR1 is MDHEN and CDR2 is SYDVKM. J was trimmed by 4 bases and V by 6 bases; bases with no gene match: 10. The CDR3 is made up of 16 amino acids. This CDR3 reads CASSPHSGQGNQPQHF. The CDR3 nucleotides read TGTGCCAGCAGCCCCCACTCCGGACAGGGGAATCAGCCCCAGCATTTT.

The chain carries TRBV4-1 and TRBJ2-1; D is perhaps TRBD2 (6 bases). Trimming shortened V by 10 bases and J by 8 bases, and 21 bases separated the two germline ends. The CDR3 extends over 14 amino acids. Germline-derived CDR1 and CDR2 are MGHRA and YSYEKL. The CDR3 region is CATKSGLLGDEQFF. The CDR3 bases are TGCGCCACCAAGAGCGGGTTACTCGGAGATGAGCAGTTCTTC.